This T cell receptor beta chain came from a study of early T cells in non-severe SARS-CoV-2 infection. This clonotype was detected ten times or more. Each cDNA molecule carried a unique molecular identifier. TCRdb re-called the 5' RACE reads with MiXCR, one entry per CDR3 protein. The table records roughly 64,000 distinct CDR3 sequences, more than 7% of them present only once. V lost 6 bases and J lost 6; bases outside the gene matches: 5. The CDR3 runs to 13 residues. The V and J genes are TRBV12-3 or TRBV12-4 and TRBJ1-5; 7 bases fit TRBD1. The sequences come from whole blood, collected at baseline. This receptor was obtained from an adult who was a healthcare worker with PCR-confirmed SARS-CoV-2 infection or an uninfected control (not recorded which). The CDR3 loop reads CASSRQGSQPQHF. The CDR3 bases are TGTGCCAGCAGCAGACAGGGTAGTCAGCCCCAGCATTTT.